Shown below are 24 T cell receptor beta chains from a single sample sequenced in a study of Ad26.COV2.S vaccination and SARS-CoV-2 variants. Using immunoSEQ multiplex PCR, the repertoire was profiled, and TCRdb retains in-frame clones only, with some absent. Altogether some 190,000 clones are present, around nine tenths being singletons, with the ten largest covering more than 4.5%. The specimen was peripheral blood, collected after recovery from COVID-19. Every receptor here comes from a human donor who had recovered from COVID-19.

The genes are TRBV18 and TRBJ2-5; 9 bases are shared with TRBD2. This CDR3 comprises 16 residues. V lost 2 bases, J lost 2 bases, and 6 bases stayed unmatched. In germline, CDR1 is KGHSH, CDR2 LQKENI. The CDR3 DNA reads TGTGCCAGCTCACCAGCTAGCGGGATACTGCAAGAGACCCAGTACTTC. It encodes CASSPASGILQETQYF. The full variable domain, rest sourced from reference TRBV18 and TRBJ2-5, is NAGVMQNPRHLVRRRGQEARLRCSPMKGHSHVYWYRQLPEEGLKFMVYLQKENIIDESGMPKERFSAEFPKEGPSILRIQQVVRGDSAAYFCASSPASGILQETQYFGPGTRLLVL.

In this sample, this clone turned up once. V and J are TRBV7-9 and TRBJ1-5; D not certain. Between the trimmed V and J ends, which lost 4 bases and 9 bases, there was a span of 10 bases. Germline loops: CDR1 SEHNR, CDR2 FQNEAQ (reference sequence). CDR3 length: 12 residues. The DNA of the CDR3 is TGTGCCAGCAGCTCTGCCGATGGGCCCCAGCATTTT. The encoded protein is CASSSADGPQHF.

This clone was counted between two and nine times. V gene TRBV7-3 combines with J gene TRBJ2-3, with TRBD2 matching 12 bases. Losses at the gene ends were 4 bases for V and 5 bases for J; bases not matched to a gene: 4. The CDR3 is 15 residues long. Germline CDR1 reads SGHTA; CDR2 reads FQGTGA. The DNA of the CDR3 is TGTGCCAGCAGCTCTAGCGGGAGGGGGAGAGATACGCAGTATTTT. Its translation is CASSSSGRGRDTQYF.

V gene TRBV29-1 combines with J gene TRBJ2-7; 12 bases fit TRBD1. Germline V gives CDR1 SQVTM, CDR2 ANQGSEA. The length of the CDR3 is 14 residues. Trimming cost V 1 base and J 4 bases; bases outside gene matches: 2. CDR3 sequence (DNA): TGCAGCGTTGAAGGGGGACAGGGGGCTTACGAGCAGTACTTC. Its protein product is CSVEGGQGAYEQYF.

The chain uses TRBV6-5 and TRBJ1-6; D is uncertain. The CDR3 is 14 amino acids. Trimming cost V 5 bases and J 0 bases, with 5 bases left between them. In germline, CDR1 is MNHEY, CDR2 SVGAGI. The CDR3 DNA is TGTGCCAGCAGTAGGAGCTCCTATAATTCACCCCTCCACTTT. Encoded protein: CASSRSSYNSPLHF.

This clone appeared a single time. The V gene is TRBV5-5, the J gene TRBJ1-4, with 7 bases that match TRBD1. The V gene end was trimmed by 4 bases and the J gene end by 7 bases; junction bases not matched to a gene: 4. The V gene's germline CDR1 is SGHKS and CDR2 YYEKEE (reference sequence). The CDR3 loop spans 13 amino acids. CDR3 amino acids: CASSSRGVEKLFF. CDR3 nucleotides: TGTGCCAGCAGCAGCAGGGGGGTTGAAAAACTGTTTTTT.

This chain's CDR3 is CASRAGVAGELFF. CDR3 in DNA: TGCGCCAGCCGCGCGGGGGTGGCCGGGGAGCTGTTTTTT. This chain uses TRBV10-2 with TRBJ2-2; 7 bases line up with TRBD2. V lost 8 bases and J lost 6; bases outside the gene matches: 6. Germline V gives CDR1 WSHSY, CDR2 SAAADI. The CDR3 length is 13 residues.

This rearrangement joins TRBV14 to TRBJ1-1, with a tentative D call TRBD1 (5 bases). Germline V gene lookup returns CDR1 SGHDN and CDR2 FVKESK. V was shortened by 4 bases and J by 8 bases, with 14 bases between the two germline ends. There are 13 residues in the CDR3. The chain's CDR3 is CASSLFGGSEAFF. Here the CDR3 DNA reads TGTGCCAGCAGCCTCTTCGGGGGGTCCGAAGCTTTCTTT.

This sequence joins TRBV10-3 and TRBJ2-7; D call uncertain. CDR1 ENHRY and CDR2 SYGVKD come from the germline V gene. V was trimmed by 4 bases and J by 2 bases, leaving 9 bases between them. This CDR3 has 13 amino acids. The CDR3, as DNA: TGTGCCATCAGTGTAAGTCTAGCCTACGAGCAGTACTTC. Residues: CAISVSLAYEQYF.

This clone appeared a single time. The chain carries TRBV3-1 (or the pseudogene TRBV3-2) and TRBJ1-2, with 10 bases lining up with TRBD1. This CDR3 is 16 amino acids long. After removal of 4 bases from V and 5 bases from J, the junction contained 10 bases not matched to a gene. From germline, CDR1 is LGHDT and CDR2 YNNKEL (reference sequence). CDR3 in DNA: TGTGCCAGCAGCCTATTTTCCCCGGGACAGGGGTATGGCTACACCTTC. Protein: CASSLFSPGQGYGYTF.

The chain is built from TRBV5-1 and TRBJ1-2, with unresolved D. CDR1 and CDR2 from the germline V gene are SGHRS and YFSETQ. The V end was cut by 0 bases, the J end by 0 bases, with 9 bases between. The length of the CDR3 is 15 residues. The CDR3 region has the DNA TGCGCCAGCAGCTTGGGTGGAGCAACTAACTATGGCTACACCTTC. This translates into CASSLGGATNYGYTF.

This clone was detected once. This chain uses TRBV11-2 with TRBJ1-5; D may be TRBD1 (5 bases). The germline V and J ends were trimmed by 5 bases and 6 bases, with 11 bases remaining between them. CDR3 length: 13 amino acids. CDR1 is SGHAT and CDR2 is FQNNGV in the germline V gene. The CDR3 spells CASSPAGGQPQHF. CDR3 DNA: TGTGCCAGCAGCCCGGCCGGGGGTCAGCCCCAGCATTTT. The complete variable domain, with remaining parts taken from reference TRBV11-2 and TRBJ1-5, reads EAGVAQSPRYKIIEKRQSVAFWCNPISGHATLYWYQQILGQGPKLLIQFQNNGVVDDSQLPKDRFSAERLKGVDSTLKIQPAKLEDSAVYLCASSPAGGQPQHFGDGTRLSIL.

The chain couples TRBV7-3 to TRBJ1-2; TRBD1 matches 7 bases. Trimming cost V 0 bases and J 6 bases; bases outside gene matches: 13. The CDR3 length is 17 residues. Per the germline V gene, CDR1 is SGHTA and CDR2 is FQGTGA. CDR3 sequence (DNA): TGTGCCAGCAGCTTAACGTCGGGACAGTCCCAGGGGGATGGCTACACCTTC. Translating it yields CASSLTSGQSQGDGYTF. Complete variable domain (other parts from reference TRBV7-3 and TRBJ1-2): GAGVSQTPSNKVTEKGKYVELRCDPISGHTALYWYRQSLGQGPEFLIYFQGTGAADDSGLPNDRFFAVRPEGSVSTLKIQRTERGDSAVYLCASSLTSGQSQGDGYTFGSGTRLTVV.

This rearrangement joins TRBV20-1 to TRBJ1-1, with D tentatively TRBD1 (6 bases). The V gene's germline CDR1 is DFQATT and CDR2 SNEGSKA (reference sequence). The CDR3 sequence is 11 residues long. Deletions cut 6 bases from V and 7 bases from J, with 12 bases between. Here the CDR3 DNA reads TGCAGTGCGAGGGGGATCTTTGAAGCTTTCTTT. This sequence encodes CSARGIFEAFF.

The gene calls are TRBV7-9 and TRBJ2-3, with 9 positions matching TRBD1. V lost 3 bases and J lost 1; bases outside the gene matches: 2. The CDR3 loop spans 15 amino acids. Germline V gene sequence: CDR1 SEHNR, CDR2 FQNEAQ (reference sequence). CDR3 DNA sequence: TGTGCCAGCAGCTTCAGGACAGGGGGCACAGATACGCAGTATTTT. Translated, it gives CASSFRTGGTDTQYF.

This clone was counted a few times. The V call is TRBV6-5, the J call TRBJ1-6; D gene ambiguous. V lost 6 bases, J lost 4 bases, and 7 bases lay in between. CDR3 length: 13 residues. Per the germline V gene, CDR1 is MNHEY and CDR2 is SVGAGI. The CDR3 DNA sequence: TGTGCCAGCAGAGGACTTTATAATTCACCCCTCCACTTT. Its translation: CASRGLYNSPLHF.

This clone was observed a single time. In nucleotides, the CDR3 is TGTGCCAGCAGCTTCTCTTTGGGTAGCGGGCCCACAGATACGCAGTATTTT. Encoded protein: CASSFSLGSGPTDTQYF. The rearrangement joins TRBV11-2 to TRBJ2-3, with TRBD2 identical over 7 bases. The CDR3 covers 17 residues. J lost 2 bases, V lost 3 bases, and 11 bases had no gene match. Germline V gene sequence: CDR1 SGHAT, CDR2 FQNNGV.

V and J are TRBV10-3 and TRBJ1-5; D call uncertain. With 3 bases removed from V and 5 bases from J, the gap between germline ends came to 11 bases. Germline V lookup: CDR1 ENHRY, CDR2 SYGVKD. This CDR3 has 14 residues. The CDR3 coding sequence is TGTGCCATCAGTGAAGGGTGGGGTTATCAGCCCCAGCATTTT. Translation gives CAISEGWGYQPQHF.

Here the CDR3 reads CASRFRGPTDTQYF. CDR3 nucleotides: TGTGCCAGTAGGTTCCGGGGGCCCACAGATACGCAGTATTTT. The chain combines TRBV19 with TRBJ2-3, with D perhaps matching TRBD1 or TRBD2 (6 bases each). The CDR3 runs to 14 residues. The germline CDR1 and CDR2 sequences are LNHDA and SQIVND (reference sequence). Trimming took off 6 bases at V and 2 bases at J, with 12 bases between the two ends.

The chain has TRBV6-5 and TRBJ2-3; D gene unclear. CDR1 and CDR2 (germline): MNHEY, SVGAGI. Deletions cut 1 base from V and 1 base from J, with 6 bases between. The CDR3 loop spans 14 amino acids. The CDR3 loop is CASSYYTRTDTQYF. In DNA, the CDR3 is TGTGCCAGCAGTTACTACACGCGCACAGATACGCAGTATTTT.

The gene calls are TRBV5-6 and TRBJ2-7; TRBD1 aligns across 8 bases. The CDR3 covers 14 residues. Losses at the gene ends were 2 bases for V and 7 bases for J; bases not matched to a gene: 8. Looked up from germline, CDR1 is SGHDT and CDR2 is YYEEEE. CDR3: CASSFGRGLGEQYF. The CDR3 DNA reads TGTGCCAGCAGCTTTGGCAGGGGGCTAGGGGAGCAGTACTTC.

V and J are TRBV25-1 and TRBJ2-1, with TRBD1 identical over 11 bases. Germline assignment: CDR1 MGHDK and CDR2 SYGVNS. This CDR3 spans 15 amino acids. The V gene end was trimmed by 4 bases and the J gene end by 6 bases; junction bases not matched to a gene: 5. The CDR3: CASSVTGTGGNEQFF. The CDR3 region has the DNA TGTGCCAGCAGTGTCACCGGGACAGGGGGCAATGAGCAGTTCTTC.

The chain uses TRBV15 and TRBJ1-2; TRBD1 agrees at 7 bases. V lost 3 bases to trimming and J lost 4 bases; unmatched junction nucleotides: 5. CDR1 is LNHNV and CDR2 is YYDKDF in the germline V gene (reference sequence). This CDR3 is built from 14 residues. CDR3 loop: CATSRGTALYGYTF. DNA for the CDR3: TGTGCCACCAGCAGGGGGACAGCGCTCTATGGCTACACCTTC. Full variable domain (rest looked up from reference TRBV15 and TRBJ1-2): DAMVIQNPRYQVTQFGKPVTLSCSQTLNHNVMYWYQQKSSQAPKLLFHYYDKDFNNEADTPDNFQSRRPNTSFCFLDIRSPGLGDTAMYLCATSRGTALYGYTFGSGTRLTVV.

This chain joins TRBV7-8 and TRBJ2-2; D tentatively fits TRBD1 or TRBD2 (5 bases each). This CDR3 is built from 15 residues. V was trimmed by 4 bases and J by 2 bases, leaving 11 bases between them. Germline V gene data show CDR1 as SGHVS and CDR2 as FQNEAQ. CDR3 sequence: CASSSRDPNTGELFF. The DNA for the CDR3 is TGTGCCAGCAGCTCCCGGGACCCCAACACCGGGGAGCTGTTTTTT.